This T cell receptor (beta chain) derives from a study of blood T cell repertoires in COVID-19. The wider study: The analysed material was cDNA or gDNA that came from T cells, B-cell-depleted T cells, or PBMCs.

V shed 5 bases and J shed 6 bases, with 17 bases lying between them. CDR1 and CDR2 (germline): LGHDT, YNNKEL (reference sequence). CDR3 length: 14 residues. Some clones are missing from TCRdb's copy, which holds only in-frame ones; the method was immunoSEQ multiplex PCR. Of hundreds of thousands of clones listed, 85% to 90% were seen once; the top ten hold around 7.8%. Sequencing input: peripheral blood. This rearrangement joins TRBV3-1 (or the pseudogene TRBV3-2) to TRBJ2-7; D is possibly TRBD2 (5 bases). The receptor was isolated from a woman between 50 and 59 years old with COVID-19, enrolled during active disease. The CDR3 DNA sequence: TGTGCCAGCAGCGAGACCGGGGTCCGAGGCGAGCAGTACTTC. The encoded protein is CASSETGVRGEQYF.